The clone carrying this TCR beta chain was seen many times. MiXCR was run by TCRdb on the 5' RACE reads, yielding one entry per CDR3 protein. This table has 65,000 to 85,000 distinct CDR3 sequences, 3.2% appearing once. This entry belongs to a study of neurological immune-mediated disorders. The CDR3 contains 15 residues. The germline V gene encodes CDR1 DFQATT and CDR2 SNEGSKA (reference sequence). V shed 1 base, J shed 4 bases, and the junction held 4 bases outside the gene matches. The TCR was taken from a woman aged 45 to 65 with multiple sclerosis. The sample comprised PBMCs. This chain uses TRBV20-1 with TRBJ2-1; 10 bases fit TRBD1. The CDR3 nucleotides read TGCAGTGCTAGAGGACAGGGGGCGCGGTACAATGAGCAGTTCTTC. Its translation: CSARGQGARYNEQFF.